These 6 T cell receptor beta chains share one sample of origin, sequenced in a study of blood T cell repertoires in COVID-19. Profiling relied on immunoSEQ multiplex PCR, and the TCRdb table lists in-frame clones only, not all of them. In the table there are about 290,000 clones, around 90% of which are singletons. Specimen: PBMCs or T cells enriched from blood (not recorded which). The receptors come from a woman between 40 and 50 years old who had recovered from COVID-19.

The chain couples TRBV30 to TRBJ1-2; TRBD1 matches at 7 bases. CDR3 size: 14 residues. With 0 bases clipped from V and 4 bases from J, the junction kept 5 bases outside the gene matches. Germline assignment: CDR1 GTSNPN and CDR2 SVGIG (reference sequence). The CDR3 DNA reads as TGTGCCTGGAGTGTATATGGGACAGTCTATGGCTACACCTTC. As protein: CAWSVYGTVYGYTF.

CDR3 residues: CASSPTSGINEQYF. CDR3 nucleotide sequence: TGTGCCAGCTCACCGACTAGCGGGATAAACGAGCAGTACTTC. The chain couples TRBV18 to TRBJ2-7; 11 nucleotides align to TRBD2. Germline V gene data show CDR1 as KGHSH and CDR2 as LQKENI. The CDR3 is 14 amino acids. The V and J ends lost 3 bases and 5 bases, in that order; junction bases with no gene match: 3.

J is TRBJ2-1 and V is TRBV3-1 (or the pseudogene TRBV3-2); no clear D. CDR3 size: 15 residues. Germline lookup yields CDR1 LGHDT and CDR2 YNNKEL (reference sequence). Trimming cost V 3 bases and J 5 bases, with 14 bases left between them. This chain's CDR3 is CASSQGSLRNNEQFF. The DNA for the CDR3 is TGTGCCAGCAGCCAGGGCAGCCTAAGAAACAATGAGCAGTTCTTC.

The chain links TRBV3-1 (or the pseudogene TRBV3-2) to TRBJ1-1; D gene uncertain. Per germline, CDR1 LGHDT and CDR2 YNNKEL (reference sequence). The CDR3 has 14 residues. V was cut by 4 bases and J by 1 base, with 10 bases left in between. CDR3 sequence reads: CASSLSRRNTEAFF. The CDR3 DNA reads as TGTGCCAGCAGCCTAAGTAGGAGGAACACTGAAGCTTTCTTT.

CDR3 amino acids: CSGYDRVAHEQYF. For the CDR3, the DNA is TGCAGCGGTTATGACAGGGTCGCCCACGAGCAGTACTTC. The rearrangement joins TRBV29-1 to TRBJ2-7, with 7 bases fitting TRBD1. The CDR3 spans 13 residues. CDR1 is SQVTM and CDR2 is ANQGSEA in the germline V gene. V dropped 7 bases and J dropped 5; count of bases not matched to a gene: 11.

The CDR3 region is CASSLSQGREQYF. CDR3 nucleotide sequence: TGCGCCAGCAGCTTGTCACAGGGACGGGAGCAGTACTTC. The chain has TRBV5-1 and TRBJ2-7; the D gene is possibly TRBD1 (6 bases). V dropped 1 base and J dropped 7 bases, with 12 bases sitting between them. The CDR3 loop spans 13 amino acids. Germline V gives CDR1 SGHRS, CDR2 YFSETQ. Full variable domain (remainder filled in from reference TRBV5-1 and TRBJ2-7): KAGVTQTPRYLIKTRGQQVTLSCSPISGHRSVSWYQQTPGQGLQFLFEYFSETQRNKGNFPGRFSGRQFSNSRSEMNVSTLELGDSALYLCASSLSQGREQYFGPGTRLTVT.